Each of the 27 T cell receptor beta chains below was sequenced from the same sample in a study of beta chain features in type 1 diabetes. TCRB transcripts that were expressed got sequenced, as all of the isolated RNA had been reverse transcribed. Some clones are missing from TCRdb's copy, which holds only in-frame ones; the method was immunoSEQ multiplex PCR. The table records 810,000 or so clones, around a sixth of them present only once. Sequencing was carried out using naive CD4+ T cells from blood. The receptors come from a woman under 30 in good health.

The V gene is TRBV5-1, the J gene TRBJ2-4; D is undetermined. There are 15 residues in the CDR3. V shed 0 bases and J shed 3 bases, with 10 bases lying between them. Per germline, CDR1 SGHRS and CDR2 YFSETQ. In DNA form, the CDR3 reads TGCGCCAGCAGCTTGGGGGGTTTGAGCAAAAACATTCAGTACTTC. This codes for CASSLGGLSKNIQYF.

This clone was detected a few times. V usage is TRBV27 and J usage is TRBJ2-7; D gene unclear. With 2 bases removed from V and 2 bases from J, the gap between germline ends came to 7 bases. The CDR3 has 13 amino acids. Germline V gene data show CDR1 as MNHEY and CDR2 as SMNVEV (reference sequence). The CDR3 DNA follows: TGTGCCAGCAGTTTAGCACTGCCCTACGAGCAGTACTTC. Translated, it gives CASSLALPYEQYF.

The chain carries TRBV13 and TRBJ2-1, with a possible D match to TRBD1 (6 bases). The ends were cut back, 5 bases at V and 14 bases at J, with 19 bases in the middle. The CDR3 contains 13 residues. The V gene's germline CDR1 is PRHDT and CDR2 FYEKMQ (reference sequence). The CDR3 DNA is TGTGCCAGCAGCAAAAGACAGGACGTACGGGAGTTCTTC. Protein product: CASSKRQDVREFF.

This chain joins TRBV10-3 and TRBJ2-2; D remains unclear. CDR1 ENHRY and CDR2 SYGVKD come from the germline V gene. V was shortened by 0 bases and J by 1 base, with 9 bases between the two germline ends. This CDR3 comprises 16 residues. DNA for the CDR3: TGTGCCATCAGTGAGTCTCCCAGCCTGAACACCGGGGAGCTGTTTTTT. Translation: CAISESPSLNTGELFF.

Details on this clone: Different DNA sequences within this sample yield the same CDR3. The rearrangement joins TRBV7-2 to TRBJ2-7, with D uncertain. CDR1 and CDR2 from the germline V gene are SGHTA and FQGNSA. V shed 0 bases and J shed 0 bases, with 6 bases lying between them. The CDR3 has 14 amino acids. The DNA of the CDR3 is TGTGCCAGCAGCTTAGCGGACGGCTCCTACGAGCAGTACTTC. Translation: CASSLADGSYEQYF.

As for this clone: Other DNA variants within this sample encode the same CDR3. The rearrangement links TRBV20-1 to TRBJ2-1; D is unclear. Germline CDR1 reads DFQATT; CDR2 reads SNEGSKA (reference sequence). CDR3 length: 11 amino acids. CDR3 loop: CSAQSYNEQFF. In DNA, the CDR3 is TGCAGCGCTCAGTCCTACAATGAGCAGTTCTTC.

J is TRBJ2-7 and V is TRBV7-8, with TRBD1 identical over 11 bases. With 3 bases clipped from V and 2 bases from J, the junction kept 6 bases outside the gene matches. Germline CDR1 and CDR2: SGHVS and FQNEAQ. The CDR3 loop spans 16 amino acids. In DNA form, the CDR3 reads TGTGCCAGCAGCTTCCCACCGGGACAGGGGGCCTACGAGCAGTACTTC. Translated: CASSFPPGQGAYEQYF.

The chain has TRBV10-2 and TRBJ2-7; D is perhaps TRBD2 (7 bases). Germline-derived CDR1 and CDR2 are WSHSY and SAAADI. There are 15 residues in the CDR3. V was shortened by 4 bases and J by 1 base, with 14 bases between the two germline ends. This chain's CDR3 is CASSGRGPSSYEQYF. The CDR3 region has the DNA TGCGCCAGCAGTGGGCGGGGGCCGAGTTCCTACGAGCAGTACTTC.

This chain uses TRBV7-2 with TRBJ2-7; 10 positions agree with TRBD1. This CDR3 is 18 amino acids long. Trimming took 0 bases from V and 5 from J; bases not matched to a gene: 13. Germline-derived CDR1 and CDR2 are SGHTA and FQGNSA. The CDR3 DNA reads as TGTGCCAGCAGCTTAGCCAGCCTAGACAGGGGGCTAGGGGACGAGCAGTACTTC. Protein sequence: CASSLASLDRGLGDEQYF.

This clone was observed a handful of times. V and J are TRBV9 and TRBJ2-1, with a weak D call TRBD1 (5 bases). This CDR3 spans 15 amino acids. V was trimmed by 0 bases and J by 2 bases, leaving 9 bases between them. Germline V gene lookup returns CDR1 SGDLS and CDR2 YYNGEE. The CDR3 reads CASSVALGAYNEQFF. CDR3 bases: TGTGCCAGCAGCGTAGCTCTAGGGGCCTACAATGAGCAGTTCTTC.

Comment on this clone: The sample holds other DNA sequences that translate to the same CDR3. The gene calls are TRBV5-1 and TRBJ1-3; the D gene is possibly TRBD1 (5 bases). The CDR3 has 15 amino acids. Germline V lookup: CDR1 SGHRS, CDR2 YFSETQ. Trimming cost V 0 bases and J 2 bases, with 9 bases left between them. CDR3 bases: TGCGCCAGCAGCTTGGGAGGGACGGCTGGAAACACCATATATTTT. Its protein is CASSLGGTAGNTIYF.

The V call is TRBV29-1, the J call TRBJ1-1; D ambiguous. V was shortened by 8 bases and J by 1 base, with 23 bases between the two germline ends. Germline CDR1 and CDR2: SQVTM and ANQGSEA. This CDR3 comprises 16 residues. The CDR3 region has the DNA TGCAGCATTTATGCCTCACAAAAAATGAGGAACACTGAAGCTTTCTTT. Translation gives CSIYASQKMRNTEAFF.

This clone appeared a few times. The chain joins TRBV7-9 to TRBJ1-1, with D unclear. The CDR3 length is 14 residues. V lost 3 bases, J lost 1 base, and 9 bases lay in between. Germline V gene sequence: CDR1 SEHNR, CDR2 FQNEAQ (reference sequence). The CDR3 is CASSFKGSNTEAFF. CDR3 in DNA: TGTGCCAGCAGCTTTAAAGGTTCGAACACTGAAGCTTTCTTT. Full variable domain (remainder filled in from reference TRBV7-9 and TRBJ1-1): DTGVSQNPRHKITKRGQNVTFRCDPISEHNRLYWYRQTLGQGPEFLTYFQNEAQLEKSRLLSDRFSAERPKGSFSTLEIQRTEQGDSAMYLCASSFKGSNTEAFFGQGTRLTVV.

The chain carries TRBV19 and TRBJ1-5; perhaps TRBD1 as D (5 bases). The germline gives CDR1 LNHDA, CDR2 SQIVND (reference sequence). V lost 6 bases to trimming and J lost 1 base, with 13 bases between them. The CDR3 length is 15 residues. CDR3 loop: CASSRTKTSNQPQHF. The CDR3 DNA reads as TGTGCCAGTAGCAGGACAAAGACAAGCAATCAGCCCCAGCATTTT.

This chain connects TRBV7-9 to TRBJ2-7; TRBD2 matches 8 bases. V dropped 3 bases and J dropped 7; count of bases not matched to a gene: 17. The CDR3 has 17 amino acids. Germline V CDR1 and CDR2: SEHNR, FQNEAQ (reference sequence). The CDR3 loop is CASSFGWGGPGLDEQYF. The CDR3 DNA is TGTGCCAGCAGCTTCGGTTGGGGCGGGCCGGGACTAGATGAGCAGTACTTC.

This clone was detected only a few times. The CDR3 region has the DNA TGTGCCAGCAGCGCTAGCGGGTGGGGGGACATTCAGTACTTC. Amino acid sequence: CASSASGWGDIQYF. The chain couples TRBV11-2 to TRBJ2-4; 8 nucleotides align to TRBD2. In germline, CDR1 is SGHAT, CDR2 FQNNGV. There are 14 residues in the CDR3. With 5 bases clipped from V and 8 bases from J, the junction kept 8 bases outside the gene matches.

This chain uses TRBV4-1 with TRBJ2-3; 12 nucleotides line up with TRBD2. CDR3 length: 18 amino acids. Germline V gene sequence: CDR1 MGHRA, CDR2 YSYEKL. V lost 3 bases to trimming and J lost 3 bases; unmatched junction nucleotides: 10. The CDR3 DNA is TGCGCCAGCAGCCAGAGGGCGTTGACTAGCGGGAGAACAGATACGCAGTATTTT. This gives the protein CASSQRALTSGRTDTQYF.

This clone was observed a few times. The J gene is TRBJ2-7, the V gene TRBV9; maybe TRBD1 (6 bases). The germline gives CDR1 SGDLS, CDR2 YYNGEE. Trimming removed 0 bases from V and 2 bases from J, with 12 bases in between. This CDR3 is 15 amino acids long. Written as DNA, the CDR3 is TGTGCCAGCAGCGTAGGTAGGGGGACGACCTACGAGCAGTACTTC. Encoded protein: CASSVGRGTTYEQYF.

This clone was counted only a few times. The V and J genes are TRBV18 and TRBJ1-1, with D possibly matching TRBD1 (6 bases). The CDR3 length is 15 residues. The V and J ends lost 2 bases and 5 bases respectively, with 15 bases between them. CDR1 and CDR2 (germline): KGHSH, LQKENI. The CDR3 reads CASSPMGGGFTEAFF. The CDR3 DNA is TGTGCCAGCTCACCAATGGGGGGCGGCTTTACTGAAGCTTTCTTT.

The chain has TRBV2 and TRBJ1-5; no firm D call. Trimming removed 1 base from V and 2 bases from J, with 6 bases in between. Germline V gene sequence: CDR1 SNHLY, CDR2 FYNNEI. The CDR3 loop spans 14 amino acids. CDR3 nucleotide sequence: TGTGCCAGCAGTGAAGTAGTCGGCAATCAGCCCCAGCATTTT. Protein: CASSEVVGNQPQHF.

The V gene is TRBV27, the J gene TRBJ1-1, with D unresolved. Germline lookup yields CDR1 MNHEY and CDR2 SMNVEV (reference sequence). This CDR3 has 13 amino acids. V was clipped by 6 bases and J by 1 base, with 9 bases between them. CDR3 protein: CASSHIKNTEAFF. DNA of the CDR3: TGTGCCAGCAGCCATATCAAGAACACTGAAGCTTTCTTT.

This clone was picked up a small number of times. The V call is TRBV15, the J call TRBJ2-3; D tentatively reads TRBD1 or TRBD2 (5 bases each). This CDR3 region has 16 residues. Germline-derived CDR1 and CDR2 are LNHNV and YYDKDF (reference sequence). The V end was cut by 6 bases, the J end by 4 bases, with 20 bases between. In DNA form, the CDR3 reads TGTGCCACCAGTGTCGGGGCCCATTTCCCCCCAGATACGCAGTATTTT. As protein: CATSVGAHFPPDTQYF.

This clone was counted a few times. The chain's CDR3 is CASSFLWQGARDEQFF. The CDR3 nucleotides are TGTGCCAGCAGCTTTTTATGGCAGGGGGCTCGGGATGAGCAGTTCTTC. This rearrangement joins TRBV7-2 to TRBJ2-1; 8 bases fit TRBD1. The germline gives CDR1 SGHTA, CDR2 FQGNSA. The CDR3 is made up of 16 amino acids. V trimming: 3 bases; J trimming: 8 bases; junction bases outside the gene matches: 12.

V and J are TRBV4-2 and TRBJ2-5; 8 bases line up with TRBD2. The CDR3 consists of 17 residues. The V segment lost 1 base and the J segment 0 bases; nucleotides outside the gene matches: 7. Per germline, CDR1 LGHNA and CDR2 YNFKEQ. The CDR3: CASSQGLASGYQETQYF. The CDR3 region has the DNA TGTGCCAGCAGCCAAGGGTTGGCTAGCGGGTACCAAGAGACCCAGTACTTC.

The chain links TRBV7-9 to TRBJ1-1; D gene ambiguous. The CDR3 is 14 amino acids. V was trimmed by 5 bases and J by 1 base, leaving 11 bases between them. Germline lookup yields CDR1 SEHNR and CDR2 FQNEAQ (reference sequence). The CDR3 DNA follows: TGTGCCAGCAGCCCCGGCGGCGCGAACACTGAAGCTTTCTTT. Its protein is CASSPGGANTEAFF.

This clone has just a few counts. The J gene is TRBJ2-2, the V gene TRBV6-6; the D gene is possibly TRBD2 (6 bases). Germline CDR1 is MNHNY and CDR2 is SVGAGI (reference sequence). The CDR3 has 16 amino acids. Trimming stripped 8 bases from V and 7 bases from J, with 23 bases between. The CDR3 nucleotides read TGTGCCAGCCGGGGGTGGAGAGTAAATGAGAGCGGGGAGCTGTTTTTT. Protein product: CASRGWRVNESGELFF.

With regard to this clone: This CDR3 is also generated by other DNA sequences in the sample. The chain combines TRBV18 with TRBJ2-3; D gene ambiguous. The germline V and J ends were trimmed by 0 bases and 6 bases, with 4 bases remaining between them. The CDR3 covers 12 residues. The germline V gene encodes CDR1 KGHSH and CDR2 LQKENI. This CDR3 reads CASSPPRDTQYF. CDR3 sequence (DNA): TGTGCCAGCTCACCACCGAGGGATACGCAGTATTTT.